Detailed here is one T cell receptor (beta chain). This record belongs to a study of PD-L1 blockade in urothelial cancer. V shed 0 bases and J 5 bases; nucleotides not matched to a gene: 6. The CDR3 extends over 16 amino acids. In germline, CDR1 is MGHRA, CDR2 YSYEKL. Documented time point: pretreatment peripheral blood. Each patient's cancer was a locally advanced or metastatic urothelial carcinoma. In each PCR, synthetic TCR analog templates were spiked in. TCRdb keeps only in-frame clones here, not all; method: immunoSEQ multiplex PCR. The table has more than 45,000 clones, 82% seen once; the top ten hold roughly 1.7%.

The rearrangement links TRBV4-1 to TRBJ2-3; 9 bases line up with TRBD1. The clonotype was recovered from a man in his fifties with urothelial cancer. Here the sequenced sample was PBMCs, taken around atezolizumab (anti-PD-L1) treatment. The CDR3 DNA reads as TGCGCCAGCAGCCAAGAAGGGACAGGGTATCAAGATACGCAGTATTTT. Protein product: CASSQEGTGYQDTQYF.